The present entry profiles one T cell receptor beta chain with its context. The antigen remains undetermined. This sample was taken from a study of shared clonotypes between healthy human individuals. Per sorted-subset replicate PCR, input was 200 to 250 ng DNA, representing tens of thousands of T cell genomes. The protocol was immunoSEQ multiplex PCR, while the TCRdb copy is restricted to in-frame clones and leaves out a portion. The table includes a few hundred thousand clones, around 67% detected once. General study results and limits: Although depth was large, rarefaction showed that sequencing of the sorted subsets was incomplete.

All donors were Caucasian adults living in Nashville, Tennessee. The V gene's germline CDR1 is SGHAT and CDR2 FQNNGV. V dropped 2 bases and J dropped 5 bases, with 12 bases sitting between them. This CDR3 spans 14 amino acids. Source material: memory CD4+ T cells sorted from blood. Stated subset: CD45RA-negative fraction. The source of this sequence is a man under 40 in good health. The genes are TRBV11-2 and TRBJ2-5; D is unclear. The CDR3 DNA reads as TGTGCCAGCAGCTTAATTGACATTGTGGAGACCCAGTACTTC. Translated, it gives CASSLIDIVETQYF. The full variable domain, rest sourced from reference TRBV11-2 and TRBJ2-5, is EAGVAQSPRYKIIEKRQSVAFWCNPISGHATLYWYQQILGQGPKLLIQFQNNGVVDDSQLPKDRFSAERLKGVDSTLKIQPAKLEDSAVYLCASSLIDIVETQYFGPGTRLLVL.